Presented here are 9 T cell receptor beta chains from one specimen sequenced in a study of T cells after yellow fever vaccination. MiXCR was run by TCRdb on the 5' RACE reads, yielding one entry per CDR3 protein. The table records more than 300,000 distinct CDR3 sequences, around 6.8% of them present only once. This material consisted of PBMCs, taken more than 40 days after the first yellow fever vaccination. The receptors here all came from a man in his late teens or twenties who received the YFV17D yellow fever vaccine.

CDR3 in DNA: TGCAGTGCTAGAGTACGACAGCAGAGCACAGATACGCAGTATTTT. As protein: CSARVRQQSTDTQYF. The chain carries TRBV20-1 and TRBJ2-3; perhaps TRBD1 as D (5 bases). CDR1 is DFQATT, CDR2 SNEGSKA, per germline (reference sequence). This CDR3 has 15 residues. Trimming took 1 base from V and 0 from J, leaving 11 bases between them.

This clonotype was seen a few times. This chain connects TRBV7-2 to TRBJ1-1, with no clear D. The germline gives CDR1 SGHTA, CDR2 FQGNSA. V shed 1 base and J shed 4 bases, with 10 bases lying between them. This CDR3 spans 14 amino acids. The CDR3 sequence is CASSLVVRSTEAFF. DNA for the CDR3: TGTGCCAGCAGCTTAGTAGTCAGGAGCACTGAAGCTTTCTTT.

In this sample, this clonotype turned up a few times. The gene calls are TRBV11-2 and TRBJ2-7, with 7 bases aligning to TRBD2. CDR3 length: 15 residues. The trim removed 3 bases at V and 0 bases at J, leaving 5 bases unmatched. Looked up from germline, CDR1 is SGHAT and CDR2 is FQNNGV. The CDR3 bases are TGTGCCAGCAGCTTCTCCGGCGGGAGCTCCTACGAGCAGTACTTC. Translated, it gives CASSFSGGSSYEQYF.

This clonotype was detected a few times. The chain combines TRBV3-1 with TRBJ2-7, with D possibly matching TRBD1 (5 bases). Germline V lookup: CDR1 LGHDT, CDR2 YNNKEL (reference sequence). V shed 2 bases and J shed 3 bases, with 8 bases lying between them. This CDR3 region has 13 residues. This chain's CDR3 is CASSQSQGYEQYF. In nucleotides, the CDR3 is TGTGCCAGCAGCCAATCTCAGGGCTACGAGCAGTACTTC.

V usage is TRBV7-9 and J usage is TRBJ1-4; 11 nucleotides align to TRBD1. Germline V CDR1 and CDR2: SEHNR, FQNEAQ (reference sequence). This CDR3 comprises 15 residues. Unmatched junction bases numbered 8, after V lost 8 bases and J lost 6 bases. The CDR3 region is CASAPRDRGDEKLFF. The CDR3 bases are TGTGCCAGCGCCCCCCGGGACAGGGGGGATGAAAAACTGTTTTTT.

V is TRBV4-1 and J is TRBJ2-3; the match to TRBD1 covers 7 bases. CDR1 MGHRA and CDR2 YSYEKL come from the germline V gene. CDR3 length: 15 residues. V shed 4 bases, J shed 11 bases, and the junction held 15 bases outside the gene matches. The CDR3 nucleotides read TGCGCCAGCAGCCGCACCCTCGGGACAGCCAGCGGGCAGTATTTT. It is translated as CASSRTLGTASGQYF.

This chain joins TRBV5-8 and TRBJ1-5, with 10 bases lining up with TRBD1. The CDR3 extends over 16 amino acids. The V and J ends lost 3 bases and 2 bases, in that order; junction bases with no gene match: 5. CDR1 is SGHTS, CDR2 YDEGEE, per germline. DNA of the CDR3: TGTGCCAGCAGCTGGGACAGGGGTCGAGGCAATCAGCCCCAGCATTTT. This sequence encodes CASSWDRGRGNQPQHF.

This clonotype was observed at least ten times. The chain uses TRBV20-1 and TRBJ1-1, with TRBD1 as a possible D gene (5 bases). Germline-derived CDR1 and CDR2 are DFQATT and SNEGSKA (reference sequence). The CDR3 is made up of 15 amino acids. Between the trimmed V and J ends, which lost 3 bases and 1 base, there was a span of 15 bases. The CDR3 region has the DNA TGCAGTGCTAGGCGGGCAGGGCTATCGAACACTGAAGCTTTCTTT. It specifies CSARRAGLSNTEAFF.

The gene calls are TRBV3-1 and TRBJ2-5; the D gene is possibly TRBD2 (6 bases). The V gene lost 0 bases and the J gene lost 4 bases, with 15 bases spanning the gap. CDR3 length equals 16 residues. Germline V lookup: CDR1 LGHDT, CDR2 YNNKEL (reference sequence). The CDR3 here is CASSQDPGDAGETQYF. DNA for the CDR3: TGTGCCAGCAGCCAAGATCCGGGGGACGCGGGAGAGACCCAGTACTTC.